The subject of this entry is one TCR beta chain. At the DNA level, this CDR3 is encoded by other sequences in the same sample as well. Vbeta (60) and Jbeta (13) primers were used in the PCR. Some clones are missing from TCRdb's copy, which holds only in-frame ones; the method was immunoSEQ multiplex PCR. Counted here are fewer than 130,000 clones, around 87% occurring once; the ten biggest clones make up approximately 1.8%. The sample originates from a study of cytomegalovirus exposure and HLA in healthy donors. V dropped 3 bases and J dropped 8 bases, with 19 bases sitting between them. This CDR3 contains 15 residues. The germline gives CDR1 LNHNV, CDR2 YYDKDF (reference sequence).

The TCR originated in a man in his forties in good health and CMV-seronegative. V gene TRBV15 combines with J gene TRBJ1-2; D call uncertain. The sequencing input was PBMCs. DNA of the CDR3: TGTGCCACCAGCAGTTACGGTGGACTCCTTTACGGCTACACCTTC. It yields the protein CATSSYGGLLYGYTF.